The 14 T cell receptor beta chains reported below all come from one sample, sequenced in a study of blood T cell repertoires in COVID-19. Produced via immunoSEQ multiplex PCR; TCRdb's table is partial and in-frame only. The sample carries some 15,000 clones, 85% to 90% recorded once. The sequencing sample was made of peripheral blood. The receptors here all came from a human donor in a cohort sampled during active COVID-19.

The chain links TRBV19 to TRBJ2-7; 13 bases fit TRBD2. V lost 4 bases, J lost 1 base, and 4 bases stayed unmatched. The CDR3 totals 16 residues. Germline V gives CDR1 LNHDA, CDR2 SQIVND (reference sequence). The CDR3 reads CASSSRGLAGSYEQYF. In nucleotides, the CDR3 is TGTGCCAGTAGTAGCCGGGGACTAGCGGGATCCTACGAGCAGTACTTC.

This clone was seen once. The CDR3 here is CASSLIGTGGDEQYF. The CDR3 DNA reads as TGCGCCAGCAGCCTAATAGGGACAGGGGGCGACGAGCAGTACTTC. The chain carries TRBV5-1 and TRBJ2-7; 12 bases agree with TRBD1. The V gene's germline CDR1 is SGHRS and CDR2 YFSETQ. Unmatched junction bases numbered 7, after V lost 4 bases and J lost 5 bases. The CDR3 spans 15 residues.

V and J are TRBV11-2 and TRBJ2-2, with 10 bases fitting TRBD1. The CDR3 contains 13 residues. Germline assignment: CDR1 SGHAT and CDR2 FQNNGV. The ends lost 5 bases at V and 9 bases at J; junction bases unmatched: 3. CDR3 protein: CASSGQGEWELFF. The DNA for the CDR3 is TGTGCCAGCAGCGGACAGGGGGAGTGGGAGCTGTTTTTT.

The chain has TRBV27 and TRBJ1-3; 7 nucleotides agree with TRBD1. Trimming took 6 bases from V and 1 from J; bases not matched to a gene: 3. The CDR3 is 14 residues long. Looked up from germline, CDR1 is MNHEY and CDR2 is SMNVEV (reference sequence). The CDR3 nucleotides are TGTGCCAGCAGGTCAGGGGGGTCTGGAAACACCATATATTTT. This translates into CASRSGGSGNTIYF.

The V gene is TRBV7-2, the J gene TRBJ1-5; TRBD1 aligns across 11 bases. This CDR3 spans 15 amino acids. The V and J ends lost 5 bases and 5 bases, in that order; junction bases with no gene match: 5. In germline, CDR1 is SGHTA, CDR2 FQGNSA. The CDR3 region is CASSPRTGGDQPQHF. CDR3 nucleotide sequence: TGTGCCAGCAGCCCCAGGACAGGGGGCGATCAGCCCCAGCATTTT.

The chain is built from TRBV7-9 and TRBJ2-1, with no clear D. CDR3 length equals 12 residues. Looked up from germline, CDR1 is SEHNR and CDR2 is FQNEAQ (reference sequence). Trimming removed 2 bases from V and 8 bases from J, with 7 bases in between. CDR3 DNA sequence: TGTGCCAGCAGCTTAATTCTAGATGAGCAGTTCTTC. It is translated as CASSLILDEQFF.

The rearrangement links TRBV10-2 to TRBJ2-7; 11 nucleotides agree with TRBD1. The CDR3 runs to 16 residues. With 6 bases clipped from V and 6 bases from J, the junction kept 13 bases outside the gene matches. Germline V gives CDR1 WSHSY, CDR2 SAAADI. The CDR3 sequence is CASRNVPGTGGLEQYF. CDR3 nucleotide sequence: TGCGCCAGCAGAAATGTCCCCGGGACAGGGGGGCTCGAGCAGTACTTC.

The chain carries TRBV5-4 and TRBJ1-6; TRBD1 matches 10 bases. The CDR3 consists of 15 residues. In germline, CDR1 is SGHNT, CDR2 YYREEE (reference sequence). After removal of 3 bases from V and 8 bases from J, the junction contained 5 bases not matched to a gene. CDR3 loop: CASSSKGQGDSPLHF. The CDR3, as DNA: TGTGCCAGCAGCTCTAAAGGACAGGGGGATTCACCCCTCCACTTT.

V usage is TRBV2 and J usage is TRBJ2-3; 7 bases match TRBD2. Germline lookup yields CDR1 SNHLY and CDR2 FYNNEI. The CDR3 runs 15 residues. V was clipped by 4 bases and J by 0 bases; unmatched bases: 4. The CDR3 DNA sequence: TGTGCCAGCAGTGCCCCTAGCGGTAGCACAGATACGCAGTATTTT. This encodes CASSAPSGSTDTQYF.

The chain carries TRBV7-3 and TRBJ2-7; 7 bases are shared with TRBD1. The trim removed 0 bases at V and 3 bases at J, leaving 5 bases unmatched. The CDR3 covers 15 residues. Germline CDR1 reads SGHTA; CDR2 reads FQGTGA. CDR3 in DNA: TGTGCCAGCAGCTTAACAGGGGGCCTCATCTACGAGCAGTACTTC. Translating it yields CASSLTGGLIYEQYF.

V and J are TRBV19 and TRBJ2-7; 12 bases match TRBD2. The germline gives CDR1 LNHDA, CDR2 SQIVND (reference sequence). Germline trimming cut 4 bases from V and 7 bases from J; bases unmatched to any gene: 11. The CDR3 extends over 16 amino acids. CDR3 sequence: CASSTRKTSGSSEQYF. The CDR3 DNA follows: TGTGCCAGTAGTACCCGGAAGACTAGCGGGAGTTCGGAGCAGTACTTC.

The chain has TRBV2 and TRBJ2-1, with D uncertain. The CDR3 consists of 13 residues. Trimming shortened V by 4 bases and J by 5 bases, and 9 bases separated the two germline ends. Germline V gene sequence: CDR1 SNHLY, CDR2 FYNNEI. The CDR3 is CASSVAGDNEQFF. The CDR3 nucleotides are TGTGCCAGCAGTGTGGCTGGTGACAATGAGCAGTTCTTC.

CDR3 sequence (DNA): TGTGCCAGTACCGATGGACAGGCGACGATTTATGGCTACACCTTC. It yields the protein CASTDGQATIYGYTF. The chain joins TRBV19 to TRBJ1-2; 7 positions agree with TRBD1. This CDR3 comprises 15 residues. The V gene's germline CDR1 is LNHDA and CDR2 SQIVND (reference sequence). After removal of 7 bases from V and 5 bases from J, the junction contained 13 bases not matched to a gene.

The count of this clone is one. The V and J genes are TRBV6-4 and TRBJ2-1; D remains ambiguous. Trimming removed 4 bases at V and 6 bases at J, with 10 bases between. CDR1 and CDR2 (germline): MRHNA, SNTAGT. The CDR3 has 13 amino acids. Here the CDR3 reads CASSAQSRNEQFF. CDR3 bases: TGTGCCAGCAGTGCACAGAGCCGCAATGAGCAGTTCTTC.